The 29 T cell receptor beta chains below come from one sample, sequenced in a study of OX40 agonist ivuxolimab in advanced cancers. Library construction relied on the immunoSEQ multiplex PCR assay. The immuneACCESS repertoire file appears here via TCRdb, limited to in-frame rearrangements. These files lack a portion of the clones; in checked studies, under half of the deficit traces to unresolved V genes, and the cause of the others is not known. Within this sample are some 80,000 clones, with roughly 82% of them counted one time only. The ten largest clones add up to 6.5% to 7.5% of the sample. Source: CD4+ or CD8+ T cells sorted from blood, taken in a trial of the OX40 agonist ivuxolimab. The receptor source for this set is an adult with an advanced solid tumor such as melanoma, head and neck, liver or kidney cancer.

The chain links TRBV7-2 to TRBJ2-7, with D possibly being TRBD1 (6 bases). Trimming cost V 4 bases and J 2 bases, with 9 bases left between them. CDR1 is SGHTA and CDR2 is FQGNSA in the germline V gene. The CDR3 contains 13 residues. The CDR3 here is CASSWGQAYEQYF. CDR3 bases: TGTGCCAGCAGCTGGGGGCAGGCCTACGAGCAGTACTTC.

CDR3 amino acids: CASRPGLDTPEQFF. The CDR3 nucleotides are TGTGCCAGCAGGCCGGGACTAGATACACCCGAGCAGTTCTTC. The gene calls are TRBV6-1 and TRBJ2-1; 8 nucleotides line up with TRBD2. CDR3 length equals 14 residues. Germline V lookup: CDR1 MNHNS, CDR2 SASEGT. V lost 6 bases and J lost 10; bases outside the gene matches: 11.

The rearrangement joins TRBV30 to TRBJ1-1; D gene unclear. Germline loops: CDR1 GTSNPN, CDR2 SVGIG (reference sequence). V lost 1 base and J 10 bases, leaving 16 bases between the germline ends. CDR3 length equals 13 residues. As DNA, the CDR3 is TGTGCCTGGAGTGCATTTAGTGGGCGAGGAGCTTTCTTT. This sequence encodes CAWSAFSGRGAFF.

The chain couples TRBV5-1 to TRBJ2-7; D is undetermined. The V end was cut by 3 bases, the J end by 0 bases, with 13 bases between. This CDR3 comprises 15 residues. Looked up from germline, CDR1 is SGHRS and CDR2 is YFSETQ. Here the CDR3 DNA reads TGCGCCAGCAGCTCCGCGGCCCTCTCCTCCTACGAGCAGTACTTC. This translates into CASSSAALSSYEQYF. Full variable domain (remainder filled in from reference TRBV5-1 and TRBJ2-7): KAGVTQTPRYLIKTRGQQVTLSCSPISGHRSVSWYQQTPGQGLQFLFEYFSETQRNKGNFPGRFSGRQFSNSRSEMNVSTLELGDSALYLCASSSAALSSYEQYFGPGTRLTVT.

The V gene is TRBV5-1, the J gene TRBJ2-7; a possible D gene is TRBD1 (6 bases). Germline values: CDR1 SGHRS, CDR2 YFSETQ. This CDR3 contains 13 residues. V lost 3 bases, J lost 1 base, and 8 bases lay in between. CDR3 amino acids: CASSWDKSYEQYF. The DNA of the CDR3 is TGCGCCAGCAGCTGGGACAAATCCTACGAGCAGTACTTC.

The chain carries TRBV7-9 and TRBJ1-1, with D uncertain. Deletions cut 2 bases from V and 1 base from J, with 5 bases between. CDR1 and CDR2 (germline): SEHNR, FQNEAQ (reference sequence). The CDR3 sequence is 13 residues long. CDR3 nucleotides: TGTGCCAGCAGCTTACGGGCGAACACTGAAGCTTTCTTT. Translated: CASSLRANTEAFF.

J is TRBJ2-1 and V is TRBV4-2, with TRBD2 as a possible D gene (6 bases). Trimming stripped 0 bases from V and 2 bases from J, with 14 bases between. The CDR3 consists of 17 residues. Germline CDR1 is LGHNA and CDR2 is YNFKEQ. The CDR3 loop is CASSQDFWGETYNEQFF. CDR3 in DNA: TGTGCCAGCAGCCAAGATTTTTGGGGGGAAACCTACAATGAGCAGTTCTTC.

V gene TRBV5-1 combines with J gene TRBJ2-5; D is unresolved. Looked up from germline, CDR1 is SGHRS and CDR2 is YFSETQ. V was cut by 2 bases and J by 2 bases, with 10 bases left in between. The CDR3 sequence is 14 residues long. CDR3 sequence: CASSFRTEQETQYF. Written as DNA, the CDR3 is TGCGCCAGCAGCTTCCGGACGGAACAAGAGACCCAGTACTTC.

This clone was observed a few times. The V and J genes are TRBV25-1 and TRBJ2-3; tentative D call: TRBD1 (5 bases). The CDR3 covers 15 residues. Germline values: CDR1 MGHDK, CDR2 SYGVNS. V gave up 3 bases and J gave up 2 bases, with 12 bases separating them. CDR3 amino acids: CASSDSIGATDTQYF. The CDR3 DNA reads TGTGCCAGCAGTGATAGCATTGGGGCCACAGATACGCAGTATTTT.

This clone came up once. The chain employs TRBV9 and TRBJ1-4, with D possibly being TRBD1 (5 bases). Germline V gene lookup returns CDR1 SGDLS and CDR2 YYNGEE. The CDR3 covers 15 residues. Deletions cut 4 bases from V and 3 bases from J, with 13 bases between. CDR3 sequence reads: CASSSGPHPNEKLFF. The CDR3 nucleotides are TGTGCCAGCAGCTCGGGACCGCACCCTAATGAAAAACTGTTTTTT.

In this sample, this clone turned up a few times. CDR3 coding DNA: TGTGCCAGCAGTGAGTCTTACAGGATGGGCGAGCAGTACTTC. Translation gives CASSESYRMGEQYF. The V call is TRBV6-1, the J call TRBJ2-7; tentative D call: TRBD1 (5 bases). Looked up from germline, CDR1 is MNHNS and CDR2 is SASEGT. Deletions cut 3 bases from V and 6 bases from J, with 15 bases between. The CDR3 contains 14 residues.

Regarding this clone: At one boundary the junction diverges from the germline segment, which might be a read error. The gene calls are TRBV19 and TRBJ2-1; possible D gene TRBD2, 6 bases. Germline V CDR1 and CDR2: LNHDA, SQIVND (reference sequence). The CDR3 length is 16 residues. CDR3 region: CASNIAVGGSYNEQFF. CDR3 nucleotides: TGTGCCAGTAATATAGCGGTAGGAGGCTCCTACAATGAGCAGTTCTTC.

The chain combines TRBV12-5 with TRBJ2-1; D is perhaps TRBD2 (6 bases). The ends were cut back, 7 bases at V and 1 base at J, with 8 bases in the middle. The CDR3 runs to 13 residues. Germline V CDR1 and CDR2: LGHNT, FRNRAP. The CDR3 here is CASASGSYNEQFF. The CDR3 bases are TGTGCTAGTGCCAGCGGGTCCTACAATGAGCAGTTCTTC.

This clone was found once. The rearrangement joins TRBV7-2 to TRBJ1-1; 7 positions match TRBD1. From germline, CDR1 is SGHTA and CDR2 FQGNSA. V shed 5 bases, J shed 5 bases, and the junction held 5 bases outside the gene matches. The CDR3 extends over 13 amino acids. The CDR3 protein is CASSIRQGTEAFF. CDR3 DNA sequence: TGTGCCAGCAGCATCAGACAGGGAACTGAAGCTTTCTTT.

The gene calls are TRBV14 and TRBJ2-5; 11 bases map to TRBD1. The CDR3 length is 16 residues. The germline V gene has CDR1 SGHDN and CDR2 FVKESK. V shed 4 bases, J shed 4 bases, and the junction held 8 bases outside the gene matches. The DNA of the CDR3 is TGTGCCAGCAGCCGATTGGGACAGGGGGTGGCAGAGACCCAGTACTTC. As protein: CASSRLGQGVAETQYF.

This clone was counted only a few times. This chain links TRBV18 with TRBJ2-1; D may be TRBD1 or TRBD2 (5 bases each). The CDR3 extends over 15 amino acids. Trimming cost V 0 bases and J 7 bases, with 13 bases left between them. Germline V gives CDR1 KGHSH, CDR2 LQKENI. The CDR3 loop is CASSPPGTAWNEQFF. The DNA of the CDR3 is TGTGCCAGCTCACCACCGGGGACGGCATGGAATGAGCAGTTCTTC. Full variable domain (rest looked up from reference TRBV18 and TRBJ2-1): NAGVMQNPRHLVRRRGQEARLRCSPMKGHSHVYWYRQLPEEGLKFMVYLQKENIIDESGMPKERFSAEFPKEGPSILRIQQVVRGDSAAYFCASSPPGTAWNEQFFGPGTRLTVL.

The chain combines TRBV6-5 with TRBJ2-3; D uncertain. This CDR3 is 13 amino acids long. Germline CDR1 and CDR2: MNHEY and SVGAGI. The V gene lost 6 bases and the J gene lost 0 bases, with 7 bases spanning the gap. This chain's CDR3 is CASRPTSTDTQYF. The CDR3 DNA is TGTGCCAGCAGGCCGACAAGCACAGATACGCAGTATTTT.

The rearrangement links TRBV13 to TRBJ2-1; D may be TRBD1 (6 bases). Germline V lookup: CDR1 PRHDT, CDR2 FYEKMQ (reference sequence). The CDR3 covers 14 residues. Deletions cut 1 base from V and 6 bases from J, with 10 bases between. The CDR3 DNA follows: TGTGCCAGCAGCTTAGTGGGGGCCAGCAATGAGCAGTTCTTC. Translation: CASSLVGASNEQFF.

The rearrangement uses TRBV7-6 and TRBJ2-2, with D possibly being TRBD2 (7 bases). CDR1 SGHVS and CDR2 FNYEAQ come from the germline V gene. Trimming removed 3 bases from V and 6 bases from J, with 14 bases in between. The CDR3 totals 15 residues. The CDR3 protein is CASSLEGGGAGELFF. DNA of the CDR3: TGTGCCAGCAGCTTGGAAGGGGGGGGCGCCGGGGAGCTGTTTTTT. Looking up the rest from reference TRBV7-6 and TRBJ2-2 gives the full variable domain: GAGVSQSPRYKVTKRGQDVALRCDPISGHVSLYWYRQALGQGPEFLTYFNYEAQQDKSGLPNDRFSAERPEGSISTLTIQRTEQRDSAMYRCASSLEGGGAGELFFGEGSRLTVL.

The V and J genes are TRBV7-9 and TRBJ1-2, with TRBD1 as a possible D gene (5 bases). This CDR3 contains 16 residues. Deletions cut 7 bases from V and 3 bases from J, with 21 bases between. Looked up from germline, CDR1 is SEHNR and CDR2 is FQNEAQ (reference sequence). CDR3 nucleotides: TGTGCCAGCACCAGCTTCAGGGAAAGGGGTTACTATGGCTACACCTTC. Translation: CASTSFRERGYYGYTF.

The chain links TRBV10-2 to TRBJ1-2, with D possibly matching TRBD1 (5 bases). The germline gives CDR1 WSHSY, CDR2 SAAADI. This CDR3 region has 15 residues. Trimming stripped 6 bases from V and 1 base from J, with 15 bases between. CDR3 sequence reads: CASSSTGGHNYGYTF. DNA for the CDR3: TGCGCCAGCAGCTCTACAGGCGGCCATAACTATGGCTACACCTTC.

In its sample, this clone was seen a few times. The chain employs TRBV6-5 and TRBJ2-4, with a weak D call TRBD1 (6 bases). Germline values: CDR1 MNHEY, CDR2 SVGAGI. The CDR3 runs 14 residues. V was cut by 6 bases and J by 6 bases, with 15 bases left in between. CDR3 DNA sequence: TGTGCCAGCAGCCCCCGGGACAATTTAAACATTCAGTACTTC. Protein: CASSPRDNLNIQYF.

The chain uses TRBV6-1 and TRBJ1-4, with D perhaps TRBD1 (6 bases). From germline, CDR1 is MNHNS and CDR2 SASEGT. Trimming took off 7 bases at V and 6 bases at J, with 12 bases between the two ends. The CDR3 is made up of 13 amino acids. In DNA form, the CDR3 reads TGTGCCAGCACTCGTAACAGGGATGAAAAACTGTTTTTT. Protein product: CASTRNRDEKLFF.

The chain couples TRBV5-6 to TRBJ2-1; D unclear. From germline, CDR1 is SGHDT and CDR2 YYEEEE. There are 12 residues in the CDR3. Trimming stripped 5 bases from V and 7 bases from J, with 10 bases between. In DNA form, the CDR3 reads TGTGCCAGCAGTTACGGCCGAAATGAGCAGTTCTTC. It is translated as CASSYGRNEQFF.

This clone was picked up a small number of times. The CDR3 nucleotides are TGTGCCAGCAGCTTAGATCCCAGGGAAATCGCCCAGCATTTT. This codes for CASSLDPREIAQHF. The chain combines TRBV7-2 with TRBJ1-5, with D possibly TRBD1 on 5 matching bases. The CDR3 runs 14 residues. Germline CDR1 and CDR2: SGHTA and FQGNSA. V lost 1 base, J lost 11 bases, and 15 bases lay in between.

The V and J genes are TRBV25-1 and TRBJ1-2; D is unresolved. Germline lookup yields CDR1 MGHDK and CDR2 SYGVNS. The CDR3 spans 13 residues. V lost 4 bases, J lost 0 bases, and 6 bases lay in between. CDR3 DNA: TGTGCCAGCAGTGGGCCCGCTAACTATGGCTACACCTTC. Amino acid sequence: CASSGPANYGYTF.

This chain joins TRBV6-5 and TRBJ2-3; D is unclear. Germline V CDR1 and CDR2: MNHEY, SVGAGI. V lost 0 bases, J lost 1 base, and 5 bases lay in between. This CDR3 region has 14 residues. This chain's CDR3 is CASSYSDRTDTQYF. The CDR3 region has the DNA TGTGCCAGCAGTTACTCGGACCGCACAGATACGCAGTATTTT.

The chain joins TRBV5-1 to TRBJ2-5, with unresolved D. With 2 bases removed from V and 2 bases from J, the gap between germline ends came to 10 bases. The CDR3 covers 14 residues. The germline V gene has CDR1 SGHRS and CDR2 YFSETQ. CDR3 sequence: CASSFFQRQETQYF. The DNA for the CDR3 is TGCGCCAGCAGCTTCTTCCAGAGACAAGAGACCCAGTACTTC.

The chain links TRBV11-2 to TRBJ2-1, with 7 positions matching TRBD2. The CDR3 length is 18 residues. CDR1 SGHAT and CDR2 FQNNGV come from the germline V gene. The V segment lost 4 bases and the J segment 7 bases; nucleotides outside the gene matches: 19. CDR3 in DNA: TGTGCCAGCAGCTCCATGCGGCGGGAGAGGAGAGGGCAGAATGAGCAGTTCTTC. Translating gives CASSSMRRERRGQNEQFF.